The 8 T cell receptor beta chains below all came from one sample that was sequenced in a study of human T cells and chemical hapten exposure (TCRdb year 2021). Libraries were prepared through RACE. The sequencer listed for this sample is NextSeq 500. TCRdb took the public reads, trimmed them with fastp at Q25, ran MiXCR for clone calling and kept in-frame beta chains. Every distinct CDR3 protein forms one entry, paired with its most common genes and DNA. The sample contains tens of thousands of distinct CDR3 sequences, around 7% of them found a single time. More than 1.5% of the sample is taken by the ten largest. This specimen's time point label, interpreted: pre-sensitization, week 0. The label giving this sample's treatment or condition can be read as: therapeutic diphenylcyclopropenone sensitization with weekly scalp DPC. The sequences come from whole blood, collected in connection with sensitization to the hapten diphenylcyclopropenone (DPC). The source of these receptors is a woman aged 25-40 years with alopecia areata. Some clones in this sample may be carry-over from other donors' samples.

This clonotype has at least ten counts. This chain joins TRBV18 and TRBJ1-1; 9 bases align to TRBD1. The V and J ends lost 1 base and 2 bases, in that order; junction bases with no gene match: 2. CDR1 KGHSH and CDR2 LQKENI come from the germline V gene. This CDR3 region has 15 residues. Here the CDR3 DNA reads TGTGCCAGCTCACCACGGACAGGGGTAAACACTGAAGCTTTCTTT. The encoded protein is CASSPRTGVNTEAFF. The full variable domain, rest sourced from reference TRBV18 and TRBJ1-1, is NAGVMQNPRHLVRRRGQEARLRCSPMKGHSHVYWYRQLPEEGLKFMVYLQKENIIDESGMPKERFSAEFPKEGPSILRIQQVVRGDSAAYFCASSPRTGVNTEAFFGQGTRLTVV.

Only a few counts were recorded for this clonotype. CDR3 sequence (DNA): TGTGCCAGCAGCTTTTTATTTGACACCGAAAATGAAAAACTGTTTTTT. It is translated as CASSFLFDTENEKLFF. The J gene is TRBJ1-4, the V gene TRBV7-8; no definite D call. Trimming took 3 bases from V and 5 from J, leaving 16 bases between them. The CDR3 has 16 residues. Germline V gene sequence: CDR1 SGHVS, CDR2 FQNEAQ.

CDR3 amino acids: CASSHAGNTEAFF. As DNA, the CDR3 is TGTGCCAGCAGCCATGCAGGGAACACTGAAGCTTTCTTT. The chain employs TRBV14 and TRBJ1-1; D not resolved. Trimming left V 3 bases short and J 1 base short, with 6 bases between. This CDR3 spans 13 amino acids. Per the germline V gene, CDR1 is SGHDN and CDR2 is FVKESK.

The chain couples TRBV7-9 to TRBJ1-1, with 7 bases identical to TRBD1. J gave up 1 base and V 5 bases, and 4 bases lay outside the gene matches. The germline V gene has CDR1 SEHNR and CDR2 FQNEAQ (reference sequence). There are 14 residues in the CDR3. The CDR3 bases are TGTGCCAGCAGCCCACAGGGGACGAACACTGAAGCTTTCTTT. This codes for CASSPQGTNTEAFF.

This clonotype was counted ten times or more. The chain recombines TRBV12-3 or TRBV12-4 with TRBJ1-5; D uncertain. Trimming stripped 4 bases from V and 6 bases from J, with 7 bases between. The CDR3 sequence is 12 residues long. CDR3 sequence: CASSSQSQPQHF. The CDR3 DNA follows: TGTGCCAGCAGTTCTCAGAGTCAGCCCCAGCATTTT.

The genes are TRBV20-1 and TRBJ1-6; tentatively, D is TRBD1 (5 bases). The CDR3 is 15 amino acids. V lost 5 bases, J lost 0 bases, and 11 bases lay in between. CDR1 is DFQATT, CDR2 SNEGSKA, per germline (reference sequence). CDR3 sequence reads: CSASPGSSYNSPLHF. The CDR3 nucleotides read TGCAGTGCTTCCCCAGGGAGCTCCTATAATTCACCCCTCCACTTT.

This clonotype appeared many times. The J gene is TRBJ2-7, the V gene TRBV6-1; 8 bases align to TRBD1. This CDR3 has 13 amino acids. After removal of 8 bases from V and 1 base from J, the junction contained 4 bases not matched to a gene. Germline V gene sequence: CDR1 MNHNS, CDR2 SASEGT. The CDR3 is CASATGVSYEQYF. CDR3 coding DNA: TGTGCCAGCGCGACAGGGGTTTCCTACGAGCAGTACTTC.

The table lists this clonotype with many counts. The rearrangement links TRBV11-2 to TRBJ2-5; weak D call: TRBD1 (6 bases). Trimming removed 5 bases at V and 6 bases at J, with 16 bases between. The CDR3 has 14 residues. Germline-derived CDR1 and CDR2 are SGHAT and FQNNGV. This CDR3 is CASSPTWGLQTQYF. The CDR3 DNA reads TGTGCCAGCAGCCCTACATGGGGGCTGCAGACCCAGTACTTC. Full variable domain (missing parts from reference TRBV11-2 and TRBJ2-5): EAGVAQSPRYKIIEKRQSVAFWCNPISGHATLYWYQQILGQGPKLLIQFQNNGVVDDSQLPKDRFSAERLKGVDSTLKIQPAKLEDSAVYLCASSPTWGLQTQYFGPGTRLLVL.